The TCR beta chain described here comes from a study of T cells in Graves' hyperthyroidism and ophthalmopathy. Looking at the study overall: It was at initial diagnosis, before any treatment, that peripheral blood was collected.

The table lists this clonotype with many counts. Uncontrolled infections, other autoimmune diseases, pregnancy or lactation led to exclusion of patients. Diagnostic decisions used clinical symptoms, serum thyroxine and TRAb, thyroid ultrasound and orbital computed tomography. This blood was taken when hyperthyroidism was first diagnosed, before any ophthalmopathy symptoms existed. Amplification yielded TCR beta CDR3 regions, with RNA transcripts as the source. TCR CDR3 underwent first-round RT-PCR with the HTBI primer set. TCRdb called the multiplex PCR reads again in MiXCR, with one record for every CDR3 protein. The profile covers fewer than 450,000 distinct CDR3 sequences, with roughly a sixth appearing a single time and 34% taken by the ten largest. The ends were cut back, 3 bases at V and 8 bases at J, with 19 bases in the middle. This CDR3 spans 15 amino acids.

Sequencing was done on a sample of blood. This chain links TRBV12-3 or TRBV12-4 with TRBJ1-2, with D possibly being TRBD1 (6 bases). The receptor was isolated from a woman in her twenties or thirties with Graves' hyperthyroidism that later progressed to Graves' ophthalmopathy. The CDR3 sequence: CASSFLLTGLRGYTF. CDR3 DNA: TGTGCCAGCAGTTTTCTTTTAACAGGGCTGCGAGGCTACACCTTC.